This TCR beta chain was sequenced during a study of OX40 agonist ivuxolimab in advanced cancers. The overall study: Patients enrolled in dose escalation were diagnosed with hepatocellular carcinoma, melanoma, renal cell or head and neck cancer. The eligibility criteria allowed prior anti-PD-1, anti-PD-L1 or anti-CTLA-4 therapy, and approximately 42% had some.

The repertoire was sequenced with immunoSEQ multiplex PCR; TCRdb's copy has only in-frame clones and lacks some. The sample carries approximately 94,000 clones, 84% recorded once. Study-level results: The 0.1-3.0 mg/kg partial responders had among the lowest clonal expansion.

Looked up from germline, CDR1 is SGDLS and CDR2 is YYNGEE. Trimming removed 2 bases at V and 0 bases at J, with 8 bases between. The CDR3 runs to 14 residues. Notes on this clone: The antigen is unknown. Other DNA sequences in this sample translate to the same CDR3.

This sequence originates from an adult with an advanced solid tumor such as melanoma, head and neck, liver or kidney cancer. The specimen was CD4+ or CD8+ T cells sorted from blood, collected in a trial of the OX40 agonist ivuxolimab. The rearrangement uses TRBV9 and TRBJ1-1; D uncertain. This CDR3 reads CASSVRGLNTEAFF. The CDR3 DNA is TGTGCCAGCAGCGTGCGCGGGCTGAACACTGAAGCTTTCTTT.